The 15 T cell receptor beta chains given below trace back to one sample, sequenced in a study of shared clonotypes between healthy human individuals. The table came from immunoSEQ multiplex PCR; TCRdb's copy has only in-frame clones and leaves some out. The table records around 990,000 clones, roughly 77% of them present only once. The sample consisted of memory CD4+ T cells from PBMCs. Subset denoted: CD45RA-negative fraction. All receptors derive from a man aged 18 to 29 in good health. Some clones in this sample may be carry-over from other donors' samples.

This clone was seen a few times. This chain joins TRBV2 and TRBJ2-3, with unresolved D. V gave up 2 bases and J gave up 3 bases, with 3 bases separating them. Germline CDR1 and CDR2: SNHLY and FYNNEI. The CDR3 length is 12 residues. CDR3 bases: TGTGCCAGCAGTGAACAGACAGATACGCAGTATTTT. This encodes CASSEQTDTQYF.

This clone was recorded only once. The sample carries other DNA sequences with the same CDR3. J is TRBJ1-2 and V is TRBV5-4; D call uncertain. The CDR3 length is 13 residues. The germline V and J ends were trimmed by 0 bases and 0 bases, with 3 bases remaining between them. CDR1 and CDR2 (germline): SGHNT, YYREEE (reference sequence). In nucleotides, the CDR3 is TGTGCCAGCAGCTTGGACTCTAACTATGGCTACACCTTC. Translated: CASSLDSNYGYTF.

V is TRBV28 and J is TRBJ2-2, with TRBD2 as a possible D gene (6 bases). The V end lost 2 bases, the J end lost 4 bases, and 11 bases lay between the germline ends. Germline V gives CDR1 MDHEN, CDR2 SYDVKM. The CDR3 is made up of 15 amino acids. CDR3 protein: CASSLGGAGTGELFF. In DNA, the CDR3 is TGTGCCAGCAGTTTAGGGGGAGCGGGCACCGGGGAGCTGTTTTTT.

The gene calls are TRBV7-7 and TRBJ2-1, with TRBD2 as a possible D gene (5 bases). The CDR3 runs to 15 residues. Germline-derived CDR1 and CDR2 are SSHAT and FNYEAQ (reference sequence). The V and J ends lost 5 bases and 5 bases respectively, with 16 bases between them. The CDR3 sequence is CASSPNSGSNNEQFF. The DNA for the CDR3 is TGTGCCAGCAGCCCGAATTCGGGGTCCAACAATGAGCAGTTCTTC.

The chain combines TRBV27 with TRBJ1-2; the D gene is possibly TRBD1 (6 bases). Germline CDR1 reads MNHEY; CDR2 reads SMNVEV (reference sequence). The CDR3 spans 13 residues. Trimming left V 0 bases short and J 8 bases short, with 10 bases between. This CDR3 is CASSLSKGGGYTF. As DNA, the CDR3 is TGTGCCAGCAGTTTATCGAAGGGGGGCGGCTACACCTTC.

This chain links TRBV9 with TRBJ2-7; a weak D match, TRBD2 (5 bases). V was trimmed by 0 bases and J by 6 bases, leaving 16 bases between them. CDR1 SGDLS and CDR2 YYNGEE come from the germline V gene. The CDR3 has 15 amino acids. The CDR3 protein is CASSVVAEGFLEQYF. The CDR3 region has the DNA TGTGCCAGCAGCGTAGTGGCAGAGGGTTTTCTCGAGCAGTACTTC.

V is TRBV5-4 and J is TRBJ2-1; 10 bases are shared with TRBD1. Germline-derived CDR1 and CDR2 are SGHNT and YYREEE (reference sequence). The CDR3 runs to 15 residues. V shed 2 bases and J 8 bases; nucleotides not matched to a gene: 7. The CDR3 nucleotides read TGTGCCAGCAGCTTCGGGACAGGGGACTGGGATGAGCAGTTCTTC. Translation: CASSFGTGDWDEQFF.

This clone has just a few counts. The V gene is TRBV29-1, the J gene TRBJ2-5; 8 bases fit TRBD1. The germline V gene encodes CDR1 SQVTM and CDR2 ANQGSEA. The CDR3 is made up of 14 amino acids. After removal of 6 bases from V and 4 bases from J, the junction contained 10 bases not matched to a gene. CDR3 in DNA: TGCAGCGTGGAACCTTGGACAGGGCCAGAGACCCAGTACTTC. Its protein is CSVEPWTGPETQYF.

The genes are TRBV19 and TRBJ1-4; TRBD1 might be the D (6 bases). There are 15 residues in the CDR3. Trimming removed 7 bases at V and 4 bases at J, with 16 bases between. The germline V gene has CDR1 LNHDA and CDR2 SQIVND (reference sequence). In DNA form, the CDR3 reads TGTGCCAGTACCCAGCTAGGACAGAATAATGAAAAACTGTTTTTT. Residues: CASTQLGQNNEKLFF.

The chain uses TRBV7-2 and TRBJ1-1, with 8 bases matching TRBD1. The germline CDR1 and CDR2 sequences are SGHTA and FQGNSA. V lost 6 bases, J lost 3 bases, and 6 bases stayed unmatched. The CDR3 is 14 amino acids. The CDR3 loop reads CASSTTGGDTEAFF. CDR3 coding DNA: TGTGCCAGCAGTACAACAGGGGGAGACACTGAAGCTTTCTTT.

This chain connects TRBV4-1 to TRBJ1-2, with 9 bases identical to TRBD1. The CDR3 extends over 15 amino acids. After removal of 4 bases from V and 3 bases from J, the junction contained 6 bases not matched to a gene. Germline loops: CDR1 MGHRA, CDR2 YSYEKL. CDR3 in DNA: TGCGCCAGCAGCCGGGACGACAGGGGGTACTATGGCTACACCTTC. Protein product: CASSRDDRGYYGYTF.

The genes are TRBV28 and TRBJ1-2; D is unresolved. Germline V gives CDR1 MDHEN, CDR2 SYDVKM. This CDR3 comprises 13 residues. V lost 6 bases and J lost 4, with 12 bases in between. CDR3 loop: CASRTDAPYGYTF. The CDR3 bases are TGTGCCAGCAGAACCGACGCCCCCTATGGCTACACCTTC.

This clone was detected many times. This chain joins TRBV5-4 and TRBJ1-1, with D perhaps matching TRBD1 (6 bases). V lost 4 bases and J 4 bases, leaving 20 bases between the germline ends. The CDR3 spans 16 residues. From germline, CDR1 is SGHNT and CDR2 YYREEE (reference sequence). The CDR3 sequence: CASSPREGVAGTEAFF. The CDR3 region has the DNA TGTGCCAGCAGCCCCAGGGAGGGGGTGGCCGGCACTGAAGCTTTCTTT.

Note on this clone: One junction end disagrees with the germline gene, perhaps due to a read error. The J gene is TRBJ1-5, the V gene TRBV5-1, with TRBD1 as a possible D gene (6 bases). Per germline, CDR1 SGHRS and CDR2 YFSETQ. This CDR3 has 14 amino acids. CDR3 bases: TGCGCCAGCAGTTTGGGGGCAGGAGATCAGCCCCAGCATTTT. Its protein product is CASSLGAGDQPQHF.

The V gene is TRBV7-3, the J gene TRBJ1-2, with TRBD1 matching over 7 bases. The CDR3 extends over 14 amino acids. V was clipped by 5 bases and J by 4 bases; unmatched bases: 7. Germline V gene sequence: CDR1 SGHTA, CDR2 FQGTGA. DNA of the CDR3: TGTGCCAGCAGCCCCACAGGGGCCGGCTATGGCTACACCTTC. It is translated as CASSPTGAGYGYTF.